Reported below is one T cell receptor beta chain. Its specificity is not known. The data derive from a study of molecular identifiers for immune sequencing clone quantification. Study-wide findings and caveats: Among about 1 million naive cells, as was reported, spiked Jurkat TCR RNA from one cell was detectable.

TCRdb reprocessed the PCR reads with MiXCR, giving one entry per CDR3 protein. The sample records about half a million distinct CDR3 sequences, around 23% being singletons. CDR1 SQVTM and CDR2 ANQGSEA come from the germline V gene. This CDR3 has 15 residues. Trimming cost V 7 bases and J 0 bases; bases outside gene matches: 9. The specimen was naive CD8+ T cells from blood, with Jurkat cell RNA spiked in. Subset indicated: FACS-sorted CD8+CD4-CCR7+CD45RA+ naive T cells. This clonotype originated in a human donor in good health. Some libraries in this study had Jurkat cell RNA spiked in. This chain joins TRBV29-1 and TRBJ2-3, with 8 bases matching TRBD2. The CDR3 is CSAFGRVTSTDTQYF. As DNA, the CDR3 is TGCAGCGCCTTCGGGAGGGTGACGAGCACAGATACGCAGTATTTT.